The 5 T cell receptor beta chains below come from one sample, sequenced in a study of blood T cells in healthy people across ages. The authors ran a second PCR of about 6 to 12 cycles using a sample-barcoded 5' primer and a J-beta primer mix. From the 5' RACE reads, TCRdb called clonotypes with MiXCR, one entry per CDR3 protein. The sample consists of fewer than 2,000,000 distinct CDR3 sequences, about 32% of them appearing once. Sequenced material: blood. These receptors came from a woman under 40 in good health.

The rearrangement joins TRBV20-1 to TRBJ1-6, with 9 bases matching TRBD1. CDR1 is DFQATT and CDR2 is SNEGSKA in the germline V gene (reference sequence). This CDR3 is built from 14 residues. Germline trimming cut 3 bases from V and 7 bases from J; bases unmatched to any gene: 4. In DNA form, the CDR3 reads TGCAGTGCTAGGGCGGGACAGGGCAATTCACCCCTCCACTTT. Protein product: CSARAGQGNSPLHF.

This clonotype appeared a few times. The V call is TRBV3-1, the J call TRBJ2-5; TRBD1 agrees at 9 bases. Per germline, CDR1 LGHDT and CDR2 YNNKEL (reference sequence). The CDR3 is made up of 15 amino acids. J was trimmed by 5 bases and V by 4 bases; bases with no gene match: 8. In DNA form, the CDR3 reads TGTGCCAGCAGCCTGACAGGGGGACCCCCCGAGACCCAGTACTTC. Encoded protein: CASSLTGGPPETQYF.

In this sample, this clonotype turned up many times. This sequence joins TRBV29-1 and TRBJ2-7; a weak D match, TRBD1 (6 bases). The V end lost 3 bases, the J end lost 2 bases, and 17 bases lay between the germline ends. The CDR3 totals 15 residues. Germline V CDR1 and CDR2: SQVTM, ANQGSEA. CDR3: CSVEIMGAFTYEQYF. CDR3 nucleotide sequence: TGCAGCGTTGAGATAATGGGGGCCTTTACCTACGAGCAGTACTTC.

This chain links TRBV7-7 with TRBJ2-3; 7 positions agree with TRBD1. The CDR3 contains 15 residues. Germline CDR1 and CDR2: SSHAT and FNYEAQ (reference sequence). J lost 2 bases, V lost 6 bases, and 8 bases had no gene match. The CDR3 DNA reads as TGTGCCAGCAGTCCCGGGACAGCTGCCACAGATACGCAGTATTTT. It encodes CASSPGTAATDTQYF.

This clonotype was seen a few times. The chain uses TRBV20-1 and TRBJ2-7; no reliable D call. CDR1 and CDR2 from the germline V gene are DFQATT and SNEGSKA (reference sequence). CDR3 length: 12 residues. Trimming stripped 6 bases from V and 10 bases from J, with 19 bases between. CDR3 sequence reads: CSASLGRAPQYF. CDR3 DNA: TGCAGTGCCAGTTTAGGTAGAGCGCCCCAGTACTTC.